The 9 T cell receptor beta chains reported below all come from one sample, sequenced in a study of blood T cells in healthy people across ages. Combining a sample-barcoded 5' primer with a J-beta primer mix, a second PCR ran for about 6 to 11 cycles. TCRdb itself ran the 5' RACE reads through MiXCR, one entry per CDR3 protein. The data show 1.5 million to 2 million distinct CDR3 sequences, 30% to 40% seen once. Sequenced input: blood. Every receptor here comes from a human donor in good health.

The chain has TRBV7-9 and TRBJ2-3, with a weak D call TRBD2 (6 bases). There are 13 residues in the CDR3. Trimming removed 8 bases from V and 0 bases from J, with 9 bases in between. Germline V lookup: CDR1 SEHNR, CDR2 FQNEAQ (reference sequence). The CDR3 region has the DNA TGTGCCAGCCCCGGGACTAGCACAGATACGCAGTATTTT. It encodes CASPGTSTDTQYF.

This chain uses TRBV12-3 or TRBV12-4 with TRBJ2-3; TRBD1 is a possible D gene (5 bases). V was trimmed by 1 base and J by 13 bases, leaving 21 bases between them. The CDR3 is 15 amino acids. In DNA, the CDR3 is TGTGCCAGCAGTTTAGATGGAGACAGAGCAGATGCGGAGTATTTT. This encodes CASSLDGDRADAEYF.

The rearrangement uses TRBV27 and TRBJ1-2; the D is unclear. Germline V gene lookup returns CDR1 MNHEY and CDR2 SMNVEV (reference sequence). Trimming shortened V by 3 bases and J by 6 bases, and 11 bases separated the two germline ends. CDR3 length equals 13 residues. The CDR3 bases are TGTGCCAGCAGTTTGGGGAGAACTAATGGCTACACCTTC. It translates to CASSLGRTNGYTF.

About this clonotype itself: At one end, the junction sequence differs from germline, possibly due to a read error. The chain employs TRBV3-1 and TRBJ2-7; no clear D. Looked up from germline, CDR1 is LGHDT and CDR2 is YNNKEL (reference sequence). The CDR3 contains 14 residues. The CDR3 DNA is TGCGCCAGCAGTCCTACTTGGACCTTCTACGAGCAGTACTTC. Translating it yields CASSPTWTFYEQYF.

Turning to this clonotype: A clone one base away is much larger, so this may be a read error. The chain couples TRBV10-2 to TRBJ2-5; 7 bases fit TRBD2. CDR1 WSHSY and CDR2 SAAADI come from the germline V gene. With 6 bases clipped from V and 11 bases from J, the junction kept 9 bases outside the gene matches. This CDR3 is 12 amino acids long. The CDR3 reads CASSPSNGGQYF. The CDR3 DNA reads TGCGCCAGCAGCCCCAGTAACGGGGGGCAGTACTTC.

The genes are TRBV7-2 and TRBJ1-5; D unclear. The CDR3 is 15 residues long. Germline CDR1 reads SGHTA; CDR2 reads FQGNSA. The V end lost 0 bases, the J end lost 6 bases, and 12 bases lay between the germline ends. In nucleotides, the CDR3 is TGTGCCAGCAGCTTAGCCGGACGCGTCGCTCAGCCCCAGCATTTT. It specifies CASSLAGRVAQPQHF.

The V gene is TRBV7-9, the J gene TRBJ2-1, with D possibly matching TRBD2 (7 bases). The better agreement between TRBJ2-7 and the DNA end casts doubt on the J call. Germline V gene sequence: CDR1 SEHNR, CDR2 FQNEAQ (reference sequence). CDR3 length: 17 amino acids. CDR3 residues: CASSSRGASGSYNEQYF. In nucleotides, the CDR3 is TGTGCCAGCAGCTCTCGGGGGGCCAGCGGCTCCTACAATGAGCAGTACTTC.

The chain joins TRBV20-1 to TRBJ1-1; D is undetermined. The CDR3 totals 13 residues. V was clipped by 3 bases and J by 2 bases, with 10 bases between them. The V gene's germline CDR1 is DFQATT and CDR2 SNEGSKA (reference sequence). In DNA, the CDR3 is TGCAGTGCTAGTAACGAGGCCAACACTGAAGCTTTCTTT. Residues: CSASNEANTEAFF.

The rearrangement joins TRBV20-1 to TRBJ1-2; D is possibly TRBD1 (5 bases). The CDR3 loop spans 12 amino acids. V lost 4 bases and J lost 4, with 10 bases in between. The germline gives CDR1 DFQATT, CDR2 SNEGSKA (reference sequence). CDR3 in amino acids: CSAMPGTYGYTF. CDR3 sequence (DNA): TGCAGTGCTATGCCAGGGACCTATGGCTACACCTTC.